The 22 T cell receptor beta chains reported below all come from one sample, sequenced in a study of shared clonotypes between healthy human individuals (dated by TCRdb to about 2020). The library came from the immunoSEQ multiplex PCR assay. TCRdb stores this immuneACCESS table with in-frame sequences only. Part of the clones is absent; in the studies checked, under half of the shortfall reflects unresolved V genes, and no reason is known for the rest. The sample data list about 2.3 million clones, and 85% to 95% of these were observed just once. The ten largest clones represent 0.39% of the sample. The sample taken for sequencing was naive CD4+ T cells from PBMCs. The intended sense of this specimen's cell subset or site label: CD45RA+ positively selected. These TCRs come from a young man in good health. Some clones in this sample may be carry-over from other donors' samples.

CDR3 in DNA: TGTGCCATCAGAGATTTGAACACTGAAGCTTTCTTT. Residues: CAIRDLNTEAFF. The gene calls are TRBV10-3 and TRBJ1-1, with unresolved D. This CDR3 contains 12 residues. Germline V lookup: CDR1 ENHRY, CDR2 SYGVKD. V lost 6 bases and J lost 0, with 5 bases in between.

The rearrangement joins TRBV5-6 to TRBJ2-3; D uncertain. This CDR3 is 12 amino acids long. Germline lookup yields CDR1 SGHDT and CDR2 YYEEEE. Trimming shortened V by 6 bases and J by 4 bases, and 9 bases separated the two germline ends. The CDR3 loop is CASTRAPDTQYF. In DNA form, the CDR3 reads TGTGCCAGCACCCGGGCCCCAGATACGCAGTATTTT.

The sample holds one count of this clone. This chain links TRBV6-5 with TRBJ1-4; D not certain. CDR3 size: 14 residues. V was clipped by 4 bases and J by 7 bases, with 13 bases between them. The germline V gene encodes CDR1 MNHEY and CDR2 SVGAGI. This chain's CDR3 is CASSSARFGEKLFF. In nucleotides, the CDR3 is TGTGCCAGCAGTTCTGCCCGATTTGGTGAAAAACTGTTTTTT.

The chain joins TRBV2 to TRBJ1-1, with D tentatively TRBD1 (5 bases). The CDR3 has 13 residues. Germline CDR1 reads SNHLY; CDR2 reads FYNNEI. Trimming pared 7 bases from V and 2 bases from J, leaving 11 bases between. The CDR3 region is CASKPDSNTEAFF. The CDR3 DNA is TGTGCCAGCAAGCCCGACAGTAACACTGAAGCTTTCTTT. The full variable domain, rest sourced from reference TRBV2 and TRBJ1-1, is EPEVTQTPSHQVTQMGQEVILRCVPISNHLYFYWYRQILGQKVEFLVSFYNNEISEKSEIFDDQFSVERPDGSNFTLKIRSTKLEDSAMYFCASKPDSNTEAFFGQGTRLTVV.

V gene TRBV6-5 combines with J gene TRBJ2-7, with a tentative D call TRBD1 (6 bases). Per the germline V gene, CDR1 is MNHEY and CDR2 is SVGAGI. The CDR3 spans 15 residues. Trimming took off 5 bases at V and 0 bases at J, with 14 bases between the two ends. The CDR3 region is CASSHFTGNSYEQYF. The CDR3 nucleotides are TGTGCCAGCAGTCACTTTACAGGGAACTCCTACGAGCAGTACTTC.

This chain connects TRBV5-4 to TRBJ2-7, with D maybe TRBD1 (5 bases). The germline gives CDR1 SGHNT, CDR2 YYREEE (reference sequence). The CDR3 has 14 residues. V shed 4 bases and J shed 4 bases, with 15 bases lying between them. The CDR3: CASSGQGLRYEQYF. The CDR3 DNA sequence: TGTGCCAGCAGCGGGCAGGGTCTGAGGTACGAGCAGTACTTC. Combining the CDR3 with reference TRBV5-4 and TRBJ2-7 gives the whole variable domain ETGVTQSPTHLIKTRGQQVTLRCSSQSGHNTVSWYQQALGQGPQFIFQYYREEENGRGNFPPRFSGLQFPNYSSELNVNALELDDSALYLCASSGQGLRYEQYFGPGTRLTVT.

This chain uses TRBV6-1 with TRBJ1-5; D is possibly TRBD1 (5 bases). V was pared by 2 bases and J by 4 bases, with 18 bases between. Germline CDR1 reads MNHNS; CDR2 reads SASEGT. The CDR3 totals 17 residues. The CDR3, as DNA: TGTGCCAGCAGTGAACTCTCCGGGACGCAGCGTAATCAGCCCCAGCATTTT. It encodes CASSELSGTQRNQPQHF.

J is TRBJ2-3 and V is TRBV9, with D possibly being TRBD2 (6 bases). This CDR3 is built from 15 residues. V shed 7 bases and J shed 5 bases, with 20 bases lying between them. CDR1 SGDLS and CDR2 YYNGEE come from the germline V gene. The CDR3 nucleotides read TGTGCCAGCCGGAAGGAGGGGTGGCTTGGAGATACGCAGTATTTT. Its translation is CASRKEGWLGDTQYF.

The V call is TRBV5-4, the J call TRBJ2-2; 16 bases line up with TRBD2. The V and J ends lost 4 bases and 8 bases, in that order; junction bases with no gene match: 8. This CDR3 is built from 17 residues. The germline V gene encodes CDR1 SGHNT and CDR2 YYREEE (reference sequence). CDR3: CASSPGTSGRASGELFF. CDR3 in DNA: TGTGCCAGCAGCCCCGGGACTAGCGGGAGGGCTTCAGGGGAGCTGTTTTTT.

This clone showed up just a few times. The V call is TRBV2, the J call TRBJ2-2; D ambiguous. This CDR3 is built from 12 residues. Germline CDR1 and CDR2: SNHLY and FYNNEI. V dropped 8 bases and J dropped 5 bases, with 9 bases sitting between them. The CDR3 DNA reads as TGTGCCAGCCGGGTGGAGACCGGGGAGCTGTTTTTT. It specifies CASRVETGELFF.

This chain links TRBV30 with TRBJ2-7; maybe TRBD1 (5 bases). Trimming shortened V by 5 bases and J by 0 bases, and 11 bases separated the two germline ends. CDR1 and CDR2 from the germline V gene are GTSNPN and SVGIG (reference sequence). The CDR3 contains 13 residues. CDR3 sequence: CAWGQGLSYEQYF. Written as DNA, the CDR3 is TGTGCCTGGGGCCAGGGCCTCTCCTACGAGCAGTACTTC.

The chain uses TRBV18 and TRBJ1-4; TRBD1 matches 10 bases. Losses at the gene ends were 6 bases for V and 10 bases for J; bases not matched to a gene: 11. The CDR3 is 15 residues long. CDR1 KGHSH and CDR2 LQKENI come from the germline V gene. The CDR3 nucleotides are TGTGCCAGCTCTTCGGGACAGGGGAAGAATCGAAAACTGTTTTTT. It is translated as CASSSGQGKNRKLFF.

J is TRBJ2-2 and V is TRBV12-5, with 8 bases that match TRBD2. The CDR3 length is 15 residues. Germline CDR1 and CDR2: LGHNT and FRNRAP. Trimming removed 2 bases from V and 2 bases from J; junction bases left unmatched: 1. CDR3 sequence (DNA): TGTGCTAGTGGTTTGCTAGCGGGTAACACCGGGGAGCTGTTTTTT. Protein sequence: CASGLLAGNTGELFF. The complete variable domain, with remaining parts taken from reference TRBV12-5 and TRBJ2-2, reads DARVTQTPRHKVTEMGQEVTMRCQPILGHNTVFWYRQTMMQGLELLAYFRNRAPLDDSGMPKDRFSAEMPDATLATLKIQPSEPRDSAVYFCASGLLAGNTGELFFGEGSRLTVL.

The gene calls are TRBV6-1 and TRBJ2-3; weak D call: TRBD2 (6 bases). Germline assignment: CDR1 MNHNS and CDR2 SASEGT. The V end lost 4 bases, the J end lost 0 bases, and 14 bases lay between the germline ends. The CDR3 spans 16 residues. CDR3 DNA sequence: TGTGCCAGCAGTGTCCCTAGCGTTACTAGCACAGATACGCAGTATTTT. Protein product: CASSVPSVTSTDTQYF.

This chain uses TRBV2 with TRBJ2-7; D uncertain. The germline CDR1 and CDR2 sequences are SNHLY and FYNNEI. The CDR3 spans 12 residues. The V and J ends lost 6 bases and 7 bases respectively, with 13 bases between them. The CDR3 nucleotides read TGTGCCAGCAGAGATTCTTATGGGGAGCAGTACTTC. Protein product: CASRDSYGEQYF.

The chain is built from TRBV5-6 and TRBJ2-2; tentative D call: TRBD2 (7 bases). V dropped 3 bases and J dropped 7 bases, with 19 bases sitting between them. This CDR3 is 16 amino acids long. Germline CDR1 and CDR2: SGHDT and YYEEEE. The CDR3 DNA reads TGTGCCAGCAGCTCTCGTGCGGGGGCCCGGGTCGGGGAGCTGTTTTTT. It encodes CASSSRAGARVGELFF.

This chain joins TRBV5-1 and TRBJ1-5; a possible D gene is TRBD1 (6 bases). The CDR3 length is 14 residues. V was cut by 3 bases and J by 4 bases, with 11 bases left in between. The germline V gene has CDR1 SGHRS and CDR2 YFSETQ. The CDR3 sequence: CASSSGTPNQPQHF. CDR3 DNA sequence: TGCGCCAGCAGCTCCGGGACACCGAATCAGCCCCAGCATTTT.

About this clone itself: Other DNA variants within this sample encode the same CDR3. The CDR3 loop reads CASSLRQGGETQYF. The CDR3 bases are TGTGCCAGCAGCTTAAGGCAGGGTGGAGAGACCCAGTACTTC. The rearrangement links TRBV7-9 to TRBJ2-5; D possibly corresponds to TRBD1 (5 bases). Trimming shortened V by 2 bases and J by 4 bases, and 11 bases separated the two germline ends. Looked up from germline, CDR1 is SEHNR and CDR2 is FQNEAQ (reference sequence). This CDR3 is built from 14 residues. Using reference TRBV7-9 and TRBJ2-5 for the parts outside the CDR3, the full variable domain is DTGVSQNPRHKITKRGQNVTFRCDPISEHNRLYWYRQTLGQGPEFLTYFQNEAQLEKSRLLSDRFSAERPKGSFSTLEIQRTEQGDSAMYLCASSLRQGGETQYFGPGTRLLVL.

The V gene is TRBV7-2, the J gene TRBJ1-2; D unclear. This CDR3 has 13 residues. V was pared by 5 bases and J by 5 bases, with 12 bases between. Germline CDR1 reads SGHTA; CDR2 reads FQGNSA. The CDR3 DNA reads as TGTGCCAGCAGCGCCTTGACGGGTTATGGCTACACCTTC. It yields the protein CASSALTGYGYTF.

This chain uses TRBV27 with TRBJ2-7; 13 nucleotides align to TRBD2. V dropped 10 bases and J dropped 2; count of bases not matched to a gene: 11. Germline CDR1 and CDR2: MNHEY and SMNVEV (reference sequence). CDR3 length: 16 residues. The chain's CDR3 is CATRKTGTSGTYEQYF. CDR3 bases: TGTGCCACCAGGAAGACCGGGACTAGCGGGACCTACGAGCAGTACTTC.

This CDR3 reads CASGFGVGQYF. CDR3 DNA: TGTGCCAGCGGATTTGGGGTGGGGCAGTACTTC. The chain links TRBV6-5 to TRBJ2-7, with D uncertain. In germline, CDR1 is MNHEY, CDR2 SVGAGI. The V gene lost 8 bases and the J gene lost 9 bases, with 14 bases spanning the gap. This CDR3 comprises 11 residues.

The rearrangement uses TRBV28 and TRBJ2-2; D unresolved. CDR3 length equals 15 residues. V lost 0 bases and J 6 bases, leaving 11 bases between the germline ends. In germline, CDR1 is MDHEN, CDR2 SYDVKM. CDR3 amino acids: CASSLWGQWAGELFF. CDR3 DNA: TGTGCCAGCAGTTTATGGGGCCAGTGGGCCGGGGAGCTGTTTTTT.